This passage covers 31 T cell receptor beta chains from one sample sequenced in a study of blood T cells in healthy people across ages. Primers used in a second PCR of about 7 to 12 cycles were a sample-barcoded 5' primer and a J-beta primer mix. In TCRdb, the 5' RACE reads were re-called with MiXCR into one record per CDR3 protein. The repertoire includes nearly 1 million distinct CDR3 sequences, 51% of them detected once, and around a fifth sits in the top ten. The sequenced sample was blood. These receptors originate from a woman in her fifties or sixties in good health.

This clonotype was counted at least ten times. Given a much more abundant clone one base away, this may be a read error. In nucleotides, the CDR3 is TGTGCCAGCAGGTCCGGCGGTCGCGAGCAGTACTTC. It specifies CASRSGGREQYF. This sequence joins TRBV7-9 and TRBJ2-7; D unresolved. This CDR3 is 12 amino acids long. Germline V gene sequence: CDR1 SEHNR, CDR2 FQNEAQ (reference sequence). With 6 bases removed from V and 6 bases from J, the gap between germline ends came to 12 bases.

This clonotype appeared a few times. V gene TRBV5-1 combines with J gene TRBJ2-7; 7 bases agree with TRBD2. The CDR3 loop spans 15 amino acids. V shed 0 bases and J 3 bases; nucleotides not matched to a gene: 6. Germline V gene lookup returns CDR1 SGHRS and CDR2 YFSETQ. The CDR3 sequence: CASSLEGLSIYEQYF. In DNA, the CDR3 is TGCGCCAGCAGCTTGGAGGGACTAAGTATCTACGAGCAGTACTTC. The full variable domain, its missing parts supplied by reference TRBV5-1 and TRBJ2-7, is KAGVTQTPRYLIKTRGQQVTLSCSPISGHRSVSWYQQTPGQGLQFLFEYFSETQRNKGNFPGRFSGRQFSNSRSEMNVSTLELGDSALYLCASSLEGLSIYEQYFGPGTRLTVT.

The chain combines TRBV3-1 with TRBJ2-5; a possible D gene is TRBD2 (5 bases). V was shortened by 0 bases and J by 9 bases, with 17 bases between the two germline ends. Germline CDR1 reads LGHDT; CDR2 reads YNNKEL (reference sequence). The CDR3 consists of 15 residues. CDR3 amino acids: CASSQESARPAAQYF. CDR3 bases: TGTGCCAGCAGCCAAGAATCAGCGAGACCAGCGGCCCAGTACTTC.

The chain combines TRBV30 with TRBJ2-6, with D unclear. Germline V gene data show CDR1 as GTSNPN and CDR2 as SVGIG (reference sequence). The CDR3 has 14 amino acids. The ends were cut back, 1 base at V and 2 bases at J, with 6 bases in the middle. CDR3 amino acids: CAWSEGTGANVLTF. The CDR3 DNA sequence: TGTGCCTGGAGTGAAGGGACTGGGGCCAACGTCCTGACTTTC.

The chain recombines TRBV30 with TRBJ2-3; TRBD2 matches at 10 bases. The CDR3 contains 13 residues. V shed 7 bases, J shed 10 bases, and the junction held 11 bases outside the gene matches. Germline CDR1 reads GTSNPN; CDR2 reads SVGIG (reference sequence). The DNA of the CDR3 is TGTGCCTTCTCTAGCGGGAGTAAGGGTGCGCAGTATTTT. Translation: CAFSSGSKGAQYF.

J is TRBJ2-7 and V is TRBV6-5; 7 positions agree with TRBD1. The germline gives CDR1 MNHEY, CDR2 SVGAGI. This CDR3 has 15 residues. Trimming at V came to 2 bases and at J to 3 bases, leaving 7 bases not matched to a gene. Here the CDR3 reads CASSYDRALVYEQYF. The CDR3 DNA reads as TGTGCCAGCAGTTACGACAGGGCACTAGTCTACGAGCAGTACTTC.

The chain couples TRBV12-3 or TRBV12-4 to TRBJ2-4; possible D gene TRBD1, 5 bases. V lost 6 bases, J lost 6 bases, and 15 bases lay in between. The CDR3 runs 14 residues. The DNA of the CDR3 is TGTGCCAGCAGGCCCACAGGAAGGGTAAACATTCAGTACTTC. This sequence encodes CASRPTGRVNIQYF.

The V call is TRBV5-1, the J call TRBJ2-5; unclear D gene. Germline values: CDR1 SGHRS, CDR2 YFSETQ. The CDR3 totals 13 residues. V was trimmed by 4 bases and J by 5 bases, leaving 12 bases between them. CDR3 residues: CASSGPSRETQYF. The CDR3 DNA follows: TGCGCCAGCAGCGGACCCAGCAGGGAGACCCAGTACTTC.

This clonotype was counted a few times. The rearrangement joins TRBV20-1 to TRBJ2-1; TRBD2 agrees at 12 bases. CDR1 is DFQATT and CDR2 is SNEGSKA in the germline V gene (reference sequence). V was pared by 3 bases and J by 8 bases, with 8 bases of the junction left unmatched. This CDR3 is built from 15 residues. CDR3 loop: CSARTGLAGNYEQFF. The CDR3 bases are TGCAGTGCTAGGACTGGACTAGCGGGAAATTATGAGCAGTTCTTC.

The chain joins TRBV29-1 to TRBJ2-7; 10 bases are shared with TRBD2. The CDR3 is 13 residues long. Losses at the gene ends were 4 bases for V and 9 bases for J; bases not matched to a gene: 9. Germline-derived CDR1 and CDR2 are SQVTM and ANQGSEA. CDR3 residues: CSVGGTSDTVQYF. As DNA, the CDR3 is TGCAGCGTTGGCGGGACTAGCGATACGGTGCAGTACTTC.

The chain uses TRBV5-1 and TRBJ1-4; 11 nucleotides agree with TRBD1. The CDR3 is 16 residues long. Germline V lookup: CDR1 SGHRS, CDR2 YFSETQ. V trimming: 2 bases; J trimming: 7 bases; junction bases outside the gene matches: 7. This chain's CDR3 is CASSFGRTGGTEKLFF. The CDR3 DNA reads as TGCGCCAGCAGCTTTGGACGGACAGGGGGCACTGAAAAACTGTTTTTT.

This clonotype was seen only once. The chain employs TRBV10-3 and TRBJ2-5, with 7 bases fitting TRBD1. The CDR3 loop spans 17 amino acids. Germline V gene data show CDR1 as ENHRY and CDR2 as SYGVKD. V was pared by 6 bases and J by 0 bases, with 13 bases of the junction left unmatched. CDR3: CAISESDRAPYQETQYF. The CDR3 DNA reads as TGTGCCATCAGCGAGAGCGACAGGGCCCCGTACCAAGAGACCCAGTACTTC.

This clonotype showed up just once. An end of the junction differs from the germline gene, which may be a read error. This sequence joins TRBV5-1 and TRBJ2-3, with 8 bases aligning to TRBD2. This CDR3 is 15 amino acids long. The germline gives CDR1 SGHRS, CDR2 YFSETQ. In nucleotides, the CDR3 is TGCGCCAACAGCCCAGCGGGAGTCGGCACAGATACGCAGTATTTT. This sequence encodes CANSPAGVGTDTQYF.

The V and J genes are TRBV4-2 and TRBJ2-1; the D gene is possibly TRBD2 (5 bases). Germline CDR1 is LGHNA and CDR2 is YNFKEQ. V lost 0 bases and J lost 4, with 7 bases in between. The CDR3 is made up of 14 amino acids. CDR3 coding DNA: TGTGCCAGCAGCCAAGAGAGGGATTACAATGAGCAGTTCTTC. Protein sequence: CASSQERDYNEQFF.

J is TRBJ2-7 and V is TRBV4-1; the D is unclear. Germline V lookup: CDR1 MGHRA, CDR2 YSYEKL. Trimming stripped 3 bases from V and 0 bases from J, with 15 bases between. The CDR3 consists of 16 residues. This CDR3 reads CASSQPGRSSSYEQYF. DNA of the CDR3: TGCGCCAGCAGCCAGCCGGGTCGGTCGAGCTCCTACGAGCAGTACTTC.

The chain joins TRBV9 to TRBJ2-1, with no clear D. This CDR3 comprises 13 residues. With 0 bases removed from V and 4 bases from J, the gap between germline ends came to 5 bases. Germline lookup yields CDR1 SGDLS and CDR2 YYNGEE. Here the CDR3 reads CASSVEVYNEQFF. The CDR3 DNA follows: TGTGCCAGCAGCGTAGAGGTATACAATGAGCAGTTCTTC. The whole variable domain, remainder taken from reference TRBV9 and TRBJ2-1, is DSGVTQTPKHLITATGQRVTLRCSPRSGDLSVYWYQQSLDQGLQFLIQYYNGEERAKGNILERFSAQQFPDLHSELNLSSLELGDSALYFCASSVEVYNEQFFGPGTRLTVL.

The V gene is TRBV3-1, the J gene TRBJ1-5; D unclear. The CDR3 has 14 amino acids. V was pared by 4 bases and J by 2 bases, with 9 bases between. The germline V gene encodes CDR1 LGHDT and CDR2 YNNKEL (reference sequence). DNA of the CDR3: TGTGCCAGCAGCCCGCTTATGGGCAATCAGCCCCAGCATTTT. This sequence encodes CASSPLMGNQPQHF.

The rearrangement joins TRBV4-2 to TRBJ2-7; TRBD2 aligns across 7 bases. This CDR3 comprises 18 residues. The V gene end was trimmed by 0 bases and the J gene end by 1 base; junction bases not matched to a gene: 12. Germline lookup yields CDR1 LGHNA and CDR2 YNFKEQ. CDR3 nucleotide sequence: TGTGCCAGCAGCCAAGAACATCCGGCTAGCGGCACATCCTACGAGCAGTACTTC. It specifies CASSQEHPASGTSYEQYF.

This clonotype appeared a few times. The genes are TRBV29-1 and TRBJ2-5; D possibly corresponds to TRBD1 (6 bases). Trimming cost V 6 bases and J 2 bases, with 16 bases left between them. This CDR3 spans 14 amino acids. Germline V gene lookup returns CDR1 SQVTM and CDR2 ANQGSEA. DNA for the CDR3: TGCAGCGTGCTGGACAGTAGTAATCAAGAGACCCAGTACTTC. Translating gives CSVLDSSNQETQYF. Full variable domain (outside the CDR3, taken from reference TRBV29-1 and TRBJ2-5): SAVISQKPSRDICQRGTSLTIQCQVDSQVTMMFWYRQQPGQSLTLIATANQGSEATYESGFVIDKFPISRPNLTFSTLTVSNMSPEDSSIYLCSVLDSSNQETQYFGPGTRLLVL.

The chain recombines TRBV12-3 or TRBV12-4 with TRBJ2-3; no clear D. Trimming cost V 6 bases and J 5 bases, with 9 bases left between them. The CDR3 length is 12 residues. The CDR3 DNA reads TGTGCCAGCAGACCACGTGGAGATACGCAGTATTTT. The encoded protein is CASRPRGDTQYF.

The rearrangement links TRBV29-1 to TRBJ2-1; TRBD1 matches at 8 bases. With 7 bases clipped from V and 5 bases from J, the junction kept 7 bases outside the gene matches. The CDR3 sequence is 13 residues long. Germline V lookup: CDR1 SQVTM, CDR2 ANQGSEA. The CDR3 sequence is CSETGGLHNEQFF. The CDR3 region has the DNA TGCAGCGAAACAGGGGGGCTCCACAATGAGCAGTTCTTC.

The V call is TRBV27, the J call TRBJ2-7, with D perhaps matching TRBD1 (5 bases). From germline, CDR1 is MNHEY and CDR2 SMNVEV (reference sequence). V was clipped by 8 bases and J by 6 bases, with 26 bases between them. This CDR3 is 16 amino acids long. The CDR3 here is CASGVTWPDMIGEQYV. CDR3 DNA: TGTGCCAGCGGAGTGACATGGCCGGACATGATAGGCGAGCAGTACGTC.

The J gene is TRBJ2-7, the V gene TRBV6-2 or TRBV6-3; perhaps D is TRBD1 or TRBD2 (5 bases each). The V and J ends lost 10 bases and 2 bases respectively, with 18 bases between them. The germline gives CDR1 MNHEY, CDR2 SVGEGT. This CDR3 region has 14 residues. CDR3 coding DNA: TGTGCCACCACCGAAGCGGACAAGGCCTACGAGCAGTACTTC. Residues: CATTEADKAYEQYF.

The V and J genes are TRBV4-2 and TRBJ2-1; the D gene is possibly TRBD2 (6 bases). Per the germline V gene, CDR1 is LGHNA and CDR2 is YNFKEQ. The CDR3 totals 14 residues. The V end was cut by 5 bases, the J end by 7 bases, with 15 bases between. The CDR3 spells CASSSSAGGNEQFF. CDR3 in DNA: TGTGCCAGCAGCAGTAGCGCTGGAGGGAATGAGCAGTTCTTC.

In this sample, this clonotype turned up a few times. This chain joins TRBV25-1 and TRBJ2-5, with a possible D match to TRBD1 (9 bases). The length of the CDR3 is 17 residues. Germline V lookup: CDR1 MGHDK, CDR2 SYGVNS. Trimming cost V 8 bases and J 5 bases, with 27 bases left between them. The CDR3 DNA sequence: TGTGCCAGCGCGGGACAGGGAGGAGTAGCGGGAAGGGAGACCCAGTACTTC. Residues: CASAGQGGVAGRETQYF.

This clonotype was seen more than once but under ten times. The chain uses TRBV5-1 and TRBJ2-5; D is ambiguous. V was pared by 0 bases and J by 1 base, with 10 bases between. Germline assignment: CDR1 SGHRS and CDR2 YFSETQ. The CDR3 spans 15 residues. The CDR3: CASSLAGRVQETQYF. CDR3 in DNA: TGCGCCAGCAGCTTGGCGGGCAGAGTCCAAGAGACCCAGTACTTC.

This clonotype has only a few counts. The chain joins TRBV4-3 to TRBJ2-1; no clear D. V lost 0 bases, J lost 0 bases, and 9 bases lay in between. The CDR3 is 16 amino acids. The V gene's germline CDR1 is LGHNA and CDR2 YSLEER. The CDR3 spells CASSQDARTSYNEQFF. The DNA of the CDR3 is TGCGCCAGCAGCCAAGATGCACGGACCTCCTACAATGAGCAGTTCTTC.

This clonotype was seen a single time. A much larger clone is a single base away; this may be a read error. The chain recombines TRBV10-3 with TRBJ2-7; no definite D call. This CDR3 has 12 amino acids. The V gene lost 10 bases and the J gene lost 1 base, with 11 bases spanning the gap. Per the germline V gene, CDR1 is ENHRY and CDR2 is SYGVKD. This CDR3 reads CATVGPSYEQYF. DNA for the CDR3: TGTGCCACCGTAGGGCCTTCCTACGAGCAGTACTTC.

This clonotype was counted only a few times. The rearrangement uses TRBV15 and TRBJ1-5, with D possibly matching TRBD1 (6 bases). With 0 bases removed from V and 1 base from J, the gap between germline ends came to 13 bases. Germline V gene sequence: CDR1 LNHNV, CDR2 YYDKDF (reference sequence). CDR3 length: 17 amino acids. The CDR3 region has the DNA TGTGCCACCAGCAGAGAAGGGGGGGCCGCGAGCAATCAGCCCCAGCATTTT. This sequence encodes CATSREGGAASNQPQHF.

This clonotype was picked up a small number of times. This chain links TRBV9 with TRBJ1-6; D is ambiguous. In germline, CDR1 is SGDLS, CDR2 YYNGEE. V was trimmed by 2 bases and J by 1 base, leaving 4 bases between them. The CDR3 extends over 14 amino acids. The chain's CDR3 is CASSVESYNSPLHF. The DNA for the CDR3 is TGTGCCAGCAGCGTTGAATCCTATAATTCACCCCTCCACTTT.

The chain uses TRBV5-6 and TRBJ2-5; no firm D call. The germline V and J ends were trimmed by 2 bases and 1 base, with 9 bases remaining between them. The V gene's germline CDR1 is SGHDT and CDR2 YYEEEE. The CDR3 covers 14 residues. The DNA for the CDR3 is TGTGCCAGCAGCTTCGAAGGCGGCCAAGAGACCCAGTACTTC. The encoded protein is CASSFEGGQETQYF.